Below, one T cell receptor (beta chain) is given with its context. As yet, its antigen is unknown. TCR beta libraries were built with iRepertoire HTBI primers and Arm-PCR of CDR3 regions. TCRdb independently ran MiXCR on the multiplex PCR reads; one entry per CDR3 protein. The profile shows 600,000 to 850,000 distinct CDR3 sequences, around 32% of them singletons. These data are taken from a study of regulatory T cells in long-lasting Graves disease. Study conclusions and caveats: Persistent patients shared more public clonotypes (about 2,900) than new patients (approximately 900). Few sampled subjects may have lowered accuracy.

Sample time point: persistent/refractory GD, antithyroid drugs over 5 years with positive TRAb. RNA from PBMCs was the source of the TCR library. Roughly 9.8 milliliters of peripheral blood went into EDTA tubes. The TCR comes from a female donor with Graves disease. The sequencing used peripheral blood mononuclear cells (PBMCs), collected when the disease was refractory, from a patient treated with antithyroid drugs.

The CDR3 spells CASSEDSSYNSPLHF. For the CDR3, the DNA is TGCGCCAGCAGTGAGGACAGCTCCTATAATTCACCCCTCCACTTT. The genes are TRBV10-1 and TRBJ1-6; TRBD1 might be the D (5 bases). CDR3 size: 15 residues. The germline V gene has CDR1 WNHNN and CDR2 SYGVQD (reference sequence). Trimming took 2 bases from V and 0 from J, leaving 5 bases between them.